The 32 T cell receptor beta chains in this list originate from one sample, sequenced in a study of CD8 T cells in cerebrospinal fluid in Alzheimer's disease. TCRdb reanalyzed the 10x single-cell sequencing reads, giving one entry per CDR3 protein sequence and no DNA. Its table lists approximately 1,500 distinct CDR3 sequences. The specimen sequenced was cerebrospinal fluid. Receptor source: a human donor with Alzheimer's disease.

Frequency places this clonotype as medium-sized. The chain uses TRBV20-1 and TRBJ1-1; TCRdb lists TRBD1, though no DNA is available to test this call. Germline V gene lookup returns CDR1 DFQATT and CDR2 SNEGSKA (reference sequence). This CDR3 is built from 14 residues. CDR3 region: CTSPGQGSRTEAFF.

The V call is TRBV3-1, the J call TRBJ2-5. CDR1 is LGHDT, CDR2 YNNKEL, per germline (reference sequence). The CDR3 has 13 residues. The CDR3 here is CASSQDSPETQYF.

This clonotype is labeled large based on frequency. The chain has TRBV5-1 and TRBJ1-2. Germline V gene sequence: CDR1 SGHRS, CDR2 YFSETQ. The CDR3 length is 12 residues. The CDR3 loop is CASSLDQHGYTF.

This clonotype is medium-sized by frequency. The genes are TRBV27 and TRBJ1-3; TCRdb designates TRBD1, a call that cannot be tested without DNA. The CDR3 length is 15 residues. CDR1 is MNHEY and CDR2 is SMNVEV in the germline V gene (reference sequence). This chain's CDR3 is CASRRQGSSGNTIYF.

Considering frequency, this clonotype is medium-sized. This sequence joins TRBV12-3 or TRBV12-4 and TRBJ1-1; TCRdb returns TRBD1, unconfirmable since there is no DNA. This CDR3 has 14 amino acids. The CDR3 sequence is CASSLGGLSRGAFF.

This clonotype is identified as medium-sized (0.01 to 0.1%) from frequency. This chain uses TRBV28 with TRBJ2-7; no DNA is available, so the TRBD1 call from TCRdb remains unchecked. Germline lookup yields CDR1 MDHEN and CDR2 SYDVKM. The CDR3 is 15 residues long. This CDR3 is CASSFQGQLSYEQYF. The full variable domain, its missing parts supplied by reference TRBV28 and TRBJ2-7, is DVKVTQSSRYLVKRTGEKVFLECVQDMDHENMFWYRQDPGLGLRLIYFSYDVKMKEKGDIPEGYSVSREKKERFSLILESASTNQTSMYLCASSFQGQLSYEQYFGPGTRLTVT.

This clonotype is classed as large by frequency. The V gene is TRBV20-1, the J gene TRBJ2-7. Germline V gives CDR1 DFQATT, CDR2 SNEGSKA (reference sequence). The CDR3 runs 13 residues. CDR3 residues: CSARDSSGNEQYF.

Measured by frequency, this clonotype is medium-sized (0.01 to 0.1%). The CDR3 reads CASSPGGQGNEQFF. The chain employs TRBV6-4 and TRBJ2-1; TCRdb's D gene call, TRBD1, goes unchecked for lack of DNA. Per germline, CDR1 MRHNA and CDR2 SNTAGT. This CDR3 comprises 14 residues.

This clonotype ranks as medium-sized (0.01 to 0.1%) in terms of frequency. The CDR3 is CSARADGQGTEAFF. The V and J genes are TRBV20-1 and TRBJ1-1; as DNA is missing, the TRBD1 call by TCRdb cannot be tested. Germline V gene lookup returns CDR1 DFQATT and CDR2 SNEGSKA (reference sequence). There are 14 residues in the CDR3.

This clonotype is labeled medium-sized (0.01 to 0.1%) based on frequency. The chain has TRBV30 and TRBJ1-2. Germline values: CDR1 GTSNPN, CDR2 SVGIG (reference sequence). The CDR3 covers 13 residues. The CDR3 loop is CAWAIDENYGYTF.

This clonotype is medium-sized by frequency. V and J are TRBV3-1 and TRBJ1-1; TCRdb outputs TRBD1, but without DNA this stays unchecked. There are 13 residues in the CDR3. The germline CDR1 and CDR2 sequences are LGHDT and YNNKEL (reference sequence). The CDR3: CASSPPLGGEAFF.

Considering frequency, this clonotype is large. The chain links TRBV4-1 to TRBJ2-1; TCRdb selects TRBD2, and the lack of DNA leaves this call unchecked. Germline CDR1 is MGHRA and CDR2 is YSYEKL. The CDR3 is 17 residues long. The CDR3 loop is CASSLWTGPSSYNEQFF.

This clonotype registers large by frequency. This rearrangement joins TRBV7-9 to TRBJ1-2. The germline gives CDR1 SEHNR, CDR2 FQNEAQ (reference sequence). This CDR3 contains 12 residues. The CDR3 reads CASSPDVYGYTF.

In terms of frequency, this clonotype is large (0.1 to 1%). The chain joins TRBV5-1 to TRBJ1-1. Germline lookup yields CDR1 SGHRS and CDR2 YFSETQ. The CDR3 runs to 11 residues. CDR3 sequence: CATSGGTEAFF.

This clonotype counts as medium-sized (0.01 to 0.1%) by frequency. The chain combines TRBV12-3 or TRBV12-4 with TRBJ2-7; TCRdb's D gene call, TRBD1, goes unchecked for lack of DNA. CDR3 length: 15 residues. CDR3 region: CASSPAGTGLREQYF.

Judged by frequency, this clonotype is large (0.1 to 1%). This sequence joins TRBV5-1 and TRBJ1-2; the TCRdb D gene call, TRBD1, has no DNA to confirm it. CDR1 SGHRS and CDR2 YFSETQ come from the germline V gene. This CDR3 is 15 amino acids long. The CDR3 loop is CASRPQGPSGYGYTF.

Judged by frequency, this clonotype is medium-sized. CDR3 protein: CASSGTAVGTQYF. The rearrangement uses TRBV6-5 and TRBJ2-3; TCRdb's D call, TRBD2, is unchecked because there is no DNA. The CDR3 length is 13 residues. Germline V gene sequence: CDR1 MNHEY, CDR2 SVGAGI.

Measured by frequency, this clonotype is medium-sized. This CDR3 reads CASSLGVRASYEQYF. The gene calls are TRBV11-2 and TRBJ2-7; absent DNA, TCRdb's TRBD1 call cannot be checked. Germline V gene lookup returns CDR1 SGHAT and CDR2 FQNNGV. The CDR3 has 15 amino acids.

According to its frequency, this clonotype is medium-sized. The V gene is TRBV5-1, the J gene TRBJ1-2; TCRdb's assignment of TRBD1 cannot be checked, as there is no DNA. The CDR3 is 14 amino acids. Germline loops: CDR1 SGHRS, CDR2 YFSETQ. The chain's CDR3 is CASSFGDREYGYTF. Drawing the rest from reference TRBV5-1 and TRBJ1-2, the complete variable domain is KAGVTQTPRYLIKTRGQQVTLSCSPISGHRSVSWYQQTPGQGLQFLFEYFSETQRNKGNFPGRFSGRQFSNSRSEMNVSTLELGDSALYLCASSFGDREYGYTFGSGTRLTVV.

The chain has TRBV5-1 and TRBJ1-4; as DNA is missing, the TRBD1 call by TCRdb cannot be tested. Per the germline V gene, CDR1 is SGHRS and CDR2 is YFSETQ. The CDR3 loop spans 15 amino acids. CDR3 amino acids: CASSLRGQGMKNCFF.

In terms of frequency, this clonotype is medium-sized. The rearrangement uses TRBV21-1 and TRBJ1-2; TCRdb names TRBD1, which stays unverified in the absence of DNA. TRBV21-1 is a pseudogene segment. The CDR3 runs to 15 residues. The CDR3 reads CASSPFPGTGFGYTF.

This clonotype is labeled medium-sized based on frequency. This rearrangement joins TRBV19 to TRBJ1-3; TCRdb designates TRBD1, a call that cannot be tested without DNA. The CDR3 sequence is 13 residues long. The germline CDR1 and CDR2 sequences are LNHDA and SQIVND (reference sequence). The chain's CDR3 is CANMGGTGNTIYF.

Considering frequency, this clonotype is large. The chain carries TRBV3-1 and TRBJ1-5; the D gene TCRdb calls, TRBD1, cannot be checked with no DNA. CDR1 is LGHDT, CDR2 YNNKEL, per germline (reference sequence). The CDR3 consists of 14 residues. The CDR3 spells CASSHSGGNQPQHF.

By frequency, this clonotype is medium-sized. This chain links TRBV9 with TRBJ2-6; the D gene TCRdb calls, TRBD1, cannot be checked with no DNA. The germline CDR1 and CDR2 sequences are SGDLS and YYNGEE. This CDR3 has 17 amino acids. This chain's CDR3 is CASSVGQGGSGANVLTF.

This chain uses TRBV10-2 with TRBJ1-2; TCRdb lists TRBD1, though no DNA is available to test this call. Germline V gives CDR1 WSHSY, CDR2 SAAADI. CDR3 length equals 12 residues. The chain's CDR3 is CASSPGIYGYTF.

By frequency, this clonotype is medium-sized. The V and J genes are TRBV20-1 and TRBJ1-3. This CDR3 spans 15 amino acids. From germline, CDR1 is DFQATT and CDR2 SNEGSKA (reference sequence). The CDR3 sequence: CSADGRTGAGNTIYF.

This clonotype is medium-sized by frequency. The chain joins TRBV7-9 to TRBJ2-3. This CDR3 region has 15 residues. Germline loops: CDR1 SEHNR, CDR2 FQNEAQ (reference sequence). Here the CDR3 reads CASSLGQYSTDTQYF.

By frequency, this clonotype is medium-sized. The CDR3 sequence is CASPPSDRGGEKLFF. V usage is TRBV7-2 and J usage is TRBJ1-4; TCRdb gives TRBD1 as the D gene, but with no DNA this cannot be confirmed. The CDR3 spans 15 residues. Germline CDR1 reads SGHTA; CDR2 reads FQGNSA.

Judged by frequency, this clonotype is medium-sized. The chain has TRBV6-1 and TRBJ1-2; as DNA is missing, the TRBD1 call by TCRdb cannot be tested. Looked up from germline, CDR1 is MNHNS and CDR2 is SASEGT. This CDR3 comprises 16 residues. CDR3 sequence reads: CASSDPGQGGGYGYTF.

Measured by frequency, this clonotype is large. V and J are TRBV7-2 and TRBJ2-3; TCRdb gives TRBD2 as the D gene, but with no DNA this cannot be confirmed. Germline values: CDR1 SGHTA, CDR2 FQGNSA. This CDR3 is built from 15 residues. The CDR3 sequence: CASSQTSGGWDTQYF.

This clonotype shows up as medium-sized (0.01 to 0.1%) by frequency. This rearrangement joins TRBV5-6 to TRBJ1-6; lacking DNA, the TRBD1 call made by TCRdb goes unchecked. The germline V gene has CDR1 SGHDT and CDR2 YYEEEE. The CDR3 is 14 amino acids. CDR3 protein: CASSSDRDGSPLHF.

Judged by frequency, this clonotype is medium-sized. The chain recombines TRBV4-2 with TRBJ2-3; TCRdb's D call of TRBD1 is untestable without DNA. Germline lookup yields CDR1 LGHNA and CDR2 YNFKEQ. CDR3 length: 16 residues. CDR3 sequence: CASSQAAHTSADTQYF.